What follows describes a single T cell receptor (beta chain). Recruits, aged about 18 to 100 years, lived in 24 US areas. In Cohort 3, a recovered donor had either two negative PCRs, clearance, or symptom resolution. In the source study's methods: The authors estimated nucleated cell counts from reference gene primer amplification. TCRdb's copy holds only in-frame clones and misses some; the assay was immunoSEQ multiplex PCR. V and J calls and clone size are given by that table; D and trimming were obtained from the DNA. The sample consists of hundreds of thousands of clones, 85% to 90% of them appearing once. Germline values: CDR1 KGHSH, CDR2 LQKENI. Trimming removed 6 bases from V and 6 bases from J, with 15 bases in between. The CDR3 length is 14 residues. The sample comes from a study of blood T cell repertoires in COVID-19. Across the whole study: Collection of acute and convalescent COVID-19 samples took place in the United States, Italy and Spain.

The sequenced sample consisted of PBMCs or T cells enriched from blood (not recorded which). The chain has TRBV18 and TRBJ1-5; possible D gene TRBD1, 5 bases. The receptor was derived from a woman under 30 who had recovered from COVID-19. The CDR3 loop is CASSPDSATQPQHF. CDR3 in DNA: TGTGCCAGCTCCCCAGACAGTGCCACTCAGCCCCAGCATTTT.